This TCR beta chain was found in a study of OX40 agonist ivuxolimab in advanced cancers. Study-level results: Mean expanded clone counts were higher in CD8+ than CD4+ T cells.

Comments on this clone: As yet, its antigen is unknown.

Clones were sequenced by immunoSEQ multiplex PCR, and TCRdb holds only the in-frame ones, with some missing. The sample lists about 40,000 clones; around 87% were seen once. Sequencing was performed on CD4+ or CD8+ T cells sorted from blood, taken in a trial of the OX40 agonist ivuxolimab. The sequence was collected from an adult with an advanced solid tumor such as melanoma, head and neck, liver or kidney cancer.

The CDR3 here is CASSRGASGANVLTF. In DNA form, the CDR3 reads TGTGCCAGTTCCCGGGGAGCTTCTGGGGCCAACGTCCTGACTTTC. The chain uses TRBV28 and TRBJ2-6, with a tentative D call TRBD2 (5 bases). The CDR3 sequence is 15 residues long. Germline CDR1 reads MDHEN; CDR2 reads SYDVKM. Trimming shortened V by 9 bases and J by 1 base, and 13 bases separated the two germline ends.